Listed here is a single TCR beta chain. Its antigen is unknown. This sample is drawn from a study of T cell responses to AZD1222 COVID-19 vaccine. Broader study findings: Most donors were white British, females outnumbered males, and clonal diversity was possibly underestimated. Sampled repertoires all dated from after the peak T cell response. It was only 6 or 7 AZD1222 recipients who were seropositive at baseline. Spike-specific TCR breadth and depth went up after people got two AZD1222 doses.

Assay: immunoSEQ multiplex PCR; the TCRdb copy retains only in-frame clones and omits some. The sample lists fewer than 100,000 clones, around nine tenths occurring once. Germline V gives CDR1 SGHAT, CDR2 FQNNGV. The CDR3 extends over 13 amino acids. V lost 5 bases and J lost 3, with 11 bases in between. The source was peripheral blood, collected 28 days after the second AZD1222 dose. The source is an adult who received the AZD1222 COVID-19 vaccine. The chain recombines TRBV11-2 with TRBJ2-7; possible D gene TRBD2, 6 bases. The DNA of the CDR3 is TGTGCCAGCAGCCGCGGGGACCTCTACGAGCAGTACTTC. Translated, it gives CASSRGDLYEQYF.